A single T cell receptor (beta chain) is shown here with its context. Its antigen is still unknown. This record belongs to a study of T-cell memory formation after mild COVID-19. Overall study context: The study found TCR clusters largely donor specific.

Study results and limitations: Proof of SARS-CoV-2 specificity was absent for the second-wave clones that crested on day 37. The study detected some responding clones in pre-infection memory, suggesting cross-reactive memory joined.

5'RACE, which relied on constant-segment primers, yielded TCR alpha and TCR beta cDNA libraries carrying sample barcodes and UMIs. A single record per CDR3 protein comes from TCRdb applying MiXCR to the 5' RACE reads. The profile shows hundreds of thousands of distinct CDR3 sequences, roughly 8.2% of them singletons. The clonotype comes from a man aged 18 to 29 who had mild COVID-19 (a few samples of this study predate the infection). Cell type and time point are not known. Sequences were obtained from PBMCs or a T cell subset sorted from them (not recorded which).

CDR3 amino acids: CASSLDRRGYTF. CDR3 bases: TGCGCCAGCAGCTTGGACAGAAGAGGCTACACCTTC. V and J are TRBV5-1 and TRBJ1-2; no clear D. This CDR3 spans 12 amino acids. The V end lost 0 bases, the J end lost 8 bases, and 8 bases lay between the germline ends. Germline V lookup: CDR1 SGHRS, CDR2 YFSETQ.